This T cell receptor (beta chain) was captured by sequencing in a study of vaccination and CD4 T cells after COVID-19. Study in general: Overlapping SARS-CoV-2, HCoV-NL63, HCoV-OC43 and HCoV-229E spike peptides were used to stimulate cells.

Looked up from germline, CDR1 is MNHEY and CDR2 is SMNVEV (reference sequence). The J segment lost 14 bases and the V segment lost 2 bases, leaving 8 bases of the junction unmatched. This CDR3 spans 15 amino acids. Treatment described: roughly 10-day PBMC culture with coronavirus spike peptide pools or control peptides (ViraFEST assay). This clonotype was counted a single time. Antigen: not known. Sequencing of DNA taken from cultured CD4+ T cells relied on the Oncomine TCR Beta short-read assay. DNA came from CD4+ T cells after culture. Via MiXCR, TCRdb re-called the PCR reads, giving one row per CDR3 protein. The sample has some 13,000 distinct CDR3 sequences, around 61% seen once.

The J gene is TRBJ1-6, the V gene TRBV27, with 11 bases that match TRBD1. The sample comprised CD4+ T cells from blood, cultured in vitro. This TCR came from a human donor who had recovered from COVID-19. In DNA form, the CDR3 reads TGTGCCAGCAGTTTAGCCGGACAGGGGGCAAAAGCCCTCCACTTT. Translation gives CASSLAGQGAKALHF.